This T cell receptor beta chain stems from a study of beta chain features in type 1 diabetes. Findings and caveats of the study: HLA influence on TCRB rearrangement stayed unresolved here. More deletions and fewer insertions at VDJ junctions were seen in type 1 diabetes patients. Researchers report that Type 1 diabetes patients had moderately but significantly shorter TCRB CDR3s across all four CD4+ subsets.

Expressed TCRB transcripts were sequenced because the isolated RNA had all been reverse transcribed beforehand. Repertoires were generated with immunoSEQ multiplex PCR, while TCRdb's copy carries only in-frame clones and drops some. The sample lists about 360,000 clones, around 12% occurring once. The germline gives CDR1 SEHNR, CDR2 FQNEAQ (reference sequence). The CDR3 is made up of 17 amino acids. Germline trimming cut 4 bases from V and 1 base from J; bases unmatched to any gene: 10. This clone came up a few times. The antigen is not known. Sample: naive CD4+ T cells from blood. This sequence was found in a man between 18 and 29 years old in good health. J is TRBJ2-7 and V is TRBV7-9; 10 bases fit TRBD2. The CDR3 here is CASSSSSGRTVSYEQYF. CDR3 DNA: TGTGCCAGCAGCTCTTCTAGCGGGAGAACGGTATCCTACGAGCAGTACTTC.